Shown below are 25 T cell receptor beta chains from a single sample sequenced in a study of cytomegalovirus exposure and HLA in healthy donors. With 60 Vbeta and 13 Jbeta primers, the PCR was carried out. Some clones are missing from TCRdb's copy, which holds only in-frame ones; the method was immunoSEQ multiplex PCR. Of roughly 170,000 clones in the sample, 84% are singletons; the top ten hold more than 4%. The specimen sequenced was PBMCs. The receptor source for this set is a girl aged 5-17 years in good health and CMV-seropositive.

In regard to this clone: Different DNA sequences within this sample yield the same CDR3. The chain uses TRBV29-1 and TRBJ1-1; TRBD1 aligns across 8 bases. The CDR3 loop spans 13 amino acids. Germline V lookup: CDR1 SQVTM, CDR2 ANQGSEA. With V trimmed by 6 bases and J by 0 bases, 3 bases remained unmatched. DNA of the CDR3: TGCAGCGTCCGACAGGGGTTGAACACTGAAGCTTTCTTT. This translates into CSVRQGLNTEAFF.

In regard to this clone: Other DNA sequences from this sample encode an identical CDR3 as well. The chain recombines TRBV5-1 with TRBJ1-2; D might be TRBD1 (5 bases). CDR1 is SGHRS and CDR2 is YFSETQ in the germline V gene. Trimming took off 4 bases at V and 2 bases at J, with 9 bases between the two ends. The CDR3 sequence is 13 residues long. CDR3 DNA: TGCGCCAGCAGCACCGGACAAAACTATGGCTACACCTTC. It codes for CASSTGQNYGYTF.

This rearrangement joins TRBV2 to TRBJ1-5; 7 nucleotides align to TRBD1. Germline CDR1 and CDR2: SNHLY and FYNNEI. The V and J ends lost 8 bases and 3 bases, in that order; junction bases with no gene match: 10. CDR3 length: 15 residues. The CDR3 region has the DNA TGTGCCAGCCGCCCAAGTACAGGGGTCAATCAGCCCCAGCATTTT. It is translated as CASRPSTGVNQPQHF.

This chain connects TRBV4-1 to TRBJ1-3; 7 bases are shared with TRBD1. The trim removed 4 bases at V and 8 bases at J, leaving 5 bases unmatched. The CDR3 loop spans 13 amino acids. Germline V gene lookup returns CDR1 MGHRA and CDR2 YSYEKL. This chain's CDR3 is CASSPYRGDTIYF. In nucleotides, the CDR3 is TGCGCCAGCAGCCCGTACAGGGGTGACACCATATATTTT.

This clone was picked up a small number of times. This chain joins TRBV4-1 and TRBJ1-5; D gene ambiguous. The germline V gene has CDR1 MGHRA and CDR2 YSYEKL. This CDR3 spans 14 amino acids. The V gene lost 2 bases and the J gene lost 1 base, with 6 bases spanning the gap. The DNA for the CDR3 is TGCGCCAGCAGCCAATTGACAAGCAATCAGCCCCAGCATTTT. The encoded protein is CASSQLTSNQPQHF.

This chain connects TRBV7-6 to TRBJ1-1, with D maybe TRBD1 (5 bases). Per the germline V gene, CDR1 is SGHVS and CDR2 is FNYEAQ. The CDR3 is made up of 15 amino acids. V shed 5 bases and J shed 0 bases, with 13 bases lying between them. The CDR3 region has the DNA TGTGCCAGCAGCCCAAGTACGGACATGAACACTGAAGCTTTCTTT. Translated, it gives CASSPSTDMNTEAFF.

V usage is TRBV27 and J usage is TRBJ1-5; weak D call: TRBD1 (6 bases). This CDR3 is built from 15 residues. The germline V gene has CDR1 MNHEY and CDR2 SMNVEV (reference sequence). Trimming stripped 2 bases from V and 10 bases from J, with 18 bases between. Written as DNA, the CDR3 is TGTGCCAGCAGTTTAGGGAGGGGGGGACGAGGTCCCCAGCATTTT. It is translated as CASSLGRGGRGPQHF.

The V and J genes are TRBV2 and TRBJ2-2; tentatively, D is TRBD1 (6 bases). Deletions cut 5 bases from V and 1 base from J, with 8 bases between. The CDR3 spans 14 residues. Germline V CDR1 and CDR2: SNHLY, FYNNEI. CDR3 DNA sequence: TGTGCCAGCAGTAAACAGGGGAACACCGGGGAGCTGTTTTTT. Its translation: CASSKQGNTGELFF.

The V and J genes are TRBV18 and TRBJ2-1; unclear D gene. This CDR3 contains 14 residues. The germline V gene has CDR1 KGHSH and CDR2 LQKENI. V lost 0 bases and J 3 bases, leaving 6 bases between the germline ends. CDR3 loop: CASSPPPGYNEQFF. In nucleotides, the CDR3 is TGTGCCAGCTCACCACCCCCAGGCTACAATGAGCAGTTCTTC.

The rearrangement uses TRBV5-1 and TRBJ2-1; tentative D call: TRBD2 (6 bases). CDR3 length: 18 residues. V dropped 4 bases and J dropped 0 bases, with 20 bases sitting between them. Germline V gene lookup returns CDR1 SGHRS and CDR2 YFSETQ. The CDR3 loop is CASSAGWDRVSSYNEQFF. The CDR3 nucleotides read TGCGCCAGCAGCGCGGGGTGGGATAGGGTCAGCTCCTACAATGAGCAGTTCTTC.

This clone has more than one count but fewer than ten. The chain links TRBV6-1 to TRBJ2-7; D is possibly TRBD1 (6 bases). CDR1 is MNHNS, CDR2 SASEGT, per germline. V was shortened by 5 bases and J by 3 bases, with 8 bases between the two germline ends. This CDR3 contains 12 residues. The CDR3 region has the DNA TGTGCCAGCAGTTGGGACATCTACGAGCAGTACTTC. Amino acids: CASSWDIYEQYF.

The chain is built from TRBV29-1 and TRBJ1-1; no clear D gene. The V end lost 4 bases, the J end lost 0 bases, and 6 bases lay between the germline ends. Looked up from germline, CDR1 is SQVTM and CDR2 is ANQGSEA. CDR3 size: 12 residues. The CDR3 spells CSVAWLNTEAFF. Here the CDR3 DNA reads TGCAGCGTTGCATGGCTGAACACTGAAGCTTTCTTT. Supplemented by reference TRBV29-1 and TRBJ1-1, the full variable domain reads SAVISQKPSRDICQRGTSLTIQCQVDSQVTMMFWYRQQPGQSLTLIATANQGSEATYESGFVIDKFPISRPNLTFSTLTVSNMSPEDSSIYLCSVAWLNTEAFFGQGTRLTVV.

The chain combines TRBV28 with TRBJ1-2; TRBD1 aligns across 7 bases. Trimming took 3 bases from V and 8 from J; bases not matched to a gene: 6. Germline-derived CDR1 and CDR2 are MDHEN and SYDVKM. The CDR3 covers 13 residues. CDR3 sequence: CASSFARGLGYTF. CDR3 coding DNA: TGTGCCAGCAGTTTCGCCAGGGGGTTGGGCTACACCTTC.

The chain recombines TRBV4-1 with TRBJ2-7; 13 nucleotides line up with TRBD2. V trimming: 4 bases; J trimming: 5 bases; junction bases outside the gene matches: 14. The CDR3 loop spans 18 amino acids. Germline V gene data show CDR1 as MGHRA and CDR2 as YSYEKL. The CDR3 loop is CASSRVTSGGALRDEQYF. The CDR3 nucleotides read TGCGCCAGCAGCCGCGTAACTAGCGGGGGGGCCCTTCGGGACGAGCAGTACTTC.

The V call is TRBV19, the J call TRBJ1-2, with 8 bases that match TRBD1. The germline gives CDR1 LNHDA, CDR2 SQIVND (reference sequence). J was trimmed by 13 bases and V by 3 bases; bases with no gene match: 10. This CDR3 spans 13 amino acids. The CDR3 nucleotides read TGTGCCAGTAGTATCGGGCAGGGGGCAGGAATCACCTTC. Protein: CASSIGQGAGITF.

This sequence joins TRBV19 and TRBJ2-1; D might be TRBD2 (6 bases). V dropped 10 bases and J dropped 9 bases, with 16 bases sitting between them. The CDR3 totals 12 residues. CDR1 is LNHDA and CDR2 is SQIVND in the germline V gene (reference sequence). The CDR3 region has the DNA TGTGCCACCCACCGCGGGGATCTTGAGCAGTTCTTC. Translated, it gives CATHRGDLEQFF.

The rearrangement links TRBV5-1 to TRBJ2-1; maybe TRBD1 (6 bases). V gave up 0 bases and J gave up 10 bases, with 17 bases separating them. This CDR3 has 15 amino acids. CDR1 SGHRS and CDR2 YFSETQ come from the germline V gene. CDR3 amino acids: CASSLGLEGVWEQFF. CDR3 nucleotide sequence: TGCGCCAGCAGCTTGGGTTTAGAGGGGGTATGGGAGCAGTTCTTC.

This chain links TRBV7-9 with TRBJ1-4; no definite D call. Germline assignment: CDR1 SEHNR and CDR2 FQNEAQ (reference sequence). Trimming removed 7 bases from V and 1 base from J, with 19 bases in between. There are 17 residues in the CDR3. This CDR3 is CASTLTRGRVTNEKLFF. CDR3 DNA sequence: TGTGCCAGCACCCTAACGCGAGGGCGGGTAACTAATGAAAAACTGTTTTTT.

The chain joins TRBV30 to TRBJ2-7; no reliable D call. There are 12 residues in the CDR3. Germline CDR1 GTSNPN, CDR2 SVGIG (reference sequence). The V end was cut by 1 base, the J end by 3 bases, with 7 bases between. In DNA form, the CDR3 reads TGTGCCTGGAGTGGGCAGATCTACGAGCAGTACTTC. Its protein is CAWSGQIYEQYF.

The J gene is TRBJ1-2, the V gene TRBV14; 8 nucleotides line up with TRBD1. V lost 8 bases and J lost 2; bases outside the gene matches: 7. The CDR3 totals 14 residues. The germline V gene has CDR1 SGHDN and CDR2 FVKESK. Here the CDR3 DNA reads TGTGCCAGCGTACCGGGACAGGAGAACTATGGCTACACCTTC. Translating it yields CASVPGQENYGYTF.

The gene calls are TRBV7-8 and TRBJ1-5, with no clear D. The germline V gene encodes CDR1 SGHVS and CDR2 FQNEAQ. This CDR3 has 13 amino acids. Trimming removed 2 bases at V and 4 bases at J, with 6 bases between. This chain's CDR3 is CASSLQINQPQHF. DNA of the CDR3: TGTGCCAGCAGCTTACAGATAAATCAGCCCCAGCATTTT.

The chain joins TRBV4-1 to TRBJ2-4; possible D gene TRBD1, 6 bases. This CDR3 has 14 amino acids. The germline V gene encodes CDR1 MGHRA and CDR2 YSYEKL. Between the trimmed V and J ends, which lost 1 base and 7 bases, there was a span of 11 bases. The CDR3 is CASSQGWQGNIQYF. CDR3 bases: TGCGCCAGCAGCCAAGGCTGGCAGGGGAACATTCAGTACTTC.

The chain couples TRBV11-2 to TRBJ2-5, with TRBD2 matching 13 bases. The CDR3 is 17 residues long. The germline CDR1 and CDR2 sequences are SGHAT and FQNNGV. Trimming removed 1 base from V and 7 bases from J; junction bases left unmatched: 9. CDR3 nucleotide sequence: TGTGCCAGCAGCTTAGGCCCTACTAGCGGGGGGGCTTCGACCCAGTACTTC. It encodes CASSLGPTSGGASTQYF.

This rearrangement joins TRBV14 to TRBJ1-2; TRBD1 is a possible D gene (5 bases). From germline, CDR1 is SGHDN and CDR2 FVKESK. Trimming cost V 5 bases and J 4 bases, with 17 bases left between them. This CDR3 comprises 15 residues. CDR3 residues: CASSYRAAGVYGYTF. The DNA of the CDR3 is TGTGCCAGCAGCTATCGTGCGGCGGGGGTCTATGGCTACACCTTC.

This clone showed up just once. The rearrangement joins TRBV13 to TRBJ1-1; D perhaps matches TRBD1 (5 bases). The CDR3 totals 14 residues. The germline CDR1 and CDR2 sequences are PRHDT and FYEKMQ (reference sequence). Between the trimmed V and J ends, which lost 4 bases and 0 bases, there was a span of 9 bases. CDR3 nucleotide sequence: TGTGCCAGCAGCTCCTTGGACATGAACACTGAAGCTTTCTTT. Encoded protein: CASSSLDMNTEAFF. The full variable domain, rest sourced from reference TRBV13 and TRBJ1-1, is AAGVIQSPRHLIKEKRETATLKCYPIPRHDTVYWYQQGPGQDPQFLISFYEKMQSDKGSIPDRFSAQQFSDYHSELNMSSLELGDSALYFCASSSLDMNTEAFFGQGTRLTVV.